Each of the 5 T cell receptor beta chains below was sequenced from the same sample in a study of response to subunit inactivated influenza vaccine (dated by TCRdb to between 2018 and 2020). Libraries were made using RT-PCR. Sequencing instrument: Illumina HiSeq 2500. TCRdb passed the public sequencing reads through fastp at Q25 and MiXCR, retaining productive beta sequences. For every CDR3 protein sequence, its rows merge into one entry that carries the most common genes and DNA. The sample records over 400,000 distinct CDR3 sequences, over 9.5% of which are singletons. Of the sample, about 12% is held by the ten largest clones. This specimen's time point label, interpreted: approximately 40 days after influenza vaccine administration. The input for sequencing was PBMCs from blood, taken 35 to 45 days after vaccination. The receptor set was obtained from a man aged 45 to 65 who received an inactivated influenza vaccine. Donor details come from another sample of the same person, matched by shared clones.

The table lists this clonotype with a few counts. V and J are TRBV28 and TRBJ1-2; possibly TRBD1 for D (5 bases). The V and J ends lost 2 bases and 4 bases respectively, with 11 bases between them. Germline CDR1 is MDHEN and CDR2 is SYDVKM. The CDR3 consists of 14 residues. CDR3: CASSLGAALYGYTF. The CDR3 DNA reads as TGTGCCAGCAGTTTAGGGGCAGCCCTCTATGGCTACACCTTC.

The chain has TRBV6-2 or TRBV6-3 and TRBJ1-6; no clear D gene. The CDR3 has 18 amino acids. V shed 2 bases and J shed 0 bases, with 14 bases lying between them. From germline, CDR1 is MNHEY and CDR2 SVGEGT. The CDR3 DNA follows: TGTGCCAGCAGTTACGTGGTCGGGCAGAGCTCCTATAATTCACCCCTCCACTTT. As protein: CASSYVVGQSSYNSPLHF.

The chain links TRBV5-1 to TRBJ2-5; maybe TRBD1 (5 bases). V dropped 0 bases and J dropped 4 bases, with 13 bases sitting between them. This CDR3 has 15 residues. Germline V gene lookup returns CDR1 SGHRS and CDR2 YFSETQ. The CDR3 region has the DNA TGCGCCAGCAGCTTGGGGCCTCCCCAGGGAGAGACCCAGTACTTC. This codes for CASSLGPPQGETQYF.

The rearrangement links TRBV20-1 to TRBJ2-1; 10 nucleotides match TRBD2. The CDR3 contains 16 residues. CDR1 and CDR2 from the germline V gene are DFQATT and SNEGSKA (reference sequence). V lost 6 bases to trimming and J lost 9 bases; unmatched junction nucleotides: 17. CDR3 region: CSASDLPLAGAGEQFF. DNA of the CDR3: TGCAGTGCATCAGATCTGCCTCTAGCGGGGGCGGGTGAGCAGTTCTTC.

The J gene is TRBJ2-3, the V gene TRBV28; no reliable D call. The CDR3 totals 13 residues. Germline values: CDR1 MDHEN, CDR2 SYDVKM. The V end was cut by 5 bases, the J end by 3 bases, with 9 bases between. Written as DNA, the CDR3 is TGTGCCAGCAGTCAGAGTGCTACAGATACGCAGTATTTT. Its protein product is CASSQSATDTQYF.